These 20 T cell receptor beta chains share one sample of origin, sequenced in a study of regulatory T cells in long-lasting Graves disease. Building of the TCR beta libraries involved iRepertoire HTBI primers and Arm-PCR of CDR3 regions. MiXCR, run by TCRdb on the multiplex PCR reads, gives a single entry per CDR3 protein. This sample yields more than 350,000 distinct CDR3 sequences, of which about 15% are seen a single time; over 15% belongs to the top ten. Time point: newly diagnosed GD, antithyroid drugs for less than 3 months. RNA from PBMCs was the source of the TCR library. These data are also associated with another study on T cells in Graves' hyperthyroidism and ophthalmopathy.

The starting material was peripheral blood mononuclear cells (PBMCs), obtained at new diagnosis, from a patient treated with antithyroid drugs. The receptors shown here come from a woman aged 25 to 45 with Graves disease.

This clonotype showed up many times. CDR3 region: CATSGGTDYTGELFF. As DNA, the CDR3 is TGTGCCACCAGTGGGGGGACGGATTACACCGGGGAGCTGTTTTTT. This chain uses TRBV24-1 with TRBJ2-2, with D perhaps assigned TRBD1 or TRBD2 (5 bases each). Germline lookup yields CDR1 KGHDR and CDR2 SFDVKD. The CDR3 is 15 amino acids. Trimming took 5 bases from V and 3 from J, leaving 12 bases between them.

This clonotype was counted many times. CDR3: CASSRDPERTEAFF. Written as DNA, the CDR3 is TGCGCCAGCAGCCGGGACCCGGAGAGGACTGAAGCTTTCTTT. This chain uses TRBV5-1 with TRBJ1-1; maybe TRBD1 (5 bases). This CDR3 comprises 14 residues. Germline CDR1 reads SGHRS; CDR2 reads YFSETQ. V lost 4 bases to trimming and J lost 5 bases, with 15 bases between them.

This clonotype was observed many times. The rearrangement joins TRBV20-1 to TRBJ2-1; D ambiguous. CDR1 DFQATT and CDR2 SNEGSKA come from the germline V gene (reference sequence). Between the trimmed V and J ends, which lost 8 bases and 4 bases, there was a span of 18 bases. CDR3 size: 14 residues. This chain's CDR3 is CSINGPIPYNEQFF. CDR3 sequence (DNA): TGCAGTATTAATGGACCGATCCCTTACAATGAGCAGTTCTTC.

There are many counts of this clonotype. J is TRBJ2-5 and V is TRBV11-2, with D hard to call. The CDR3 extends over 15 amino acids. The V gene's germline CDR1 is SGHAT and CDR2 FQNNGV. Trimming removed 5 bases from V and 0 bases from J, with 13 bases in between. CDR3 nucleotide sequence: TGTGCCAGCAGCCAGATTAACACGAACCAAGAGACCCAGTACTTC. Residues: CASSQINTNQETQYF.

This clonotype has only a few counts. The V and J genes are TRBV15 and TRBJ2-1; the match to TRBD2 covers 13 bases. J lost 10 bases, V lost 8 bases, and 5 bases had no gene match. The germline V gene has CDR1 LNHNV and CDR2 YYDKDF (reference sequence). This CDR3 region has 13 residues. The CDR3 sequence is CATFGTSGTEQFF. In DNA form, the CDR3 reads TGTGCCACCTTCGGGACTAGCGGGACAGAGCAGTTCTTC.

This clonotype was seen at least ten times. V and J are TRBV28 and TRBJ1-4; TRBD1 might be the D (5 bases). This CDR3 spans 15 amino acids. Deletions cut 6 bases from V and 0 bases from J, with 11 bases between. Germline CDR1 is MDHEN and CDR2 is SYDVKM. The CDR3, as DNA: TGTGCCAGCAGCCTGACAGCAGCAACTAATGAAAAACTGTTTTTT. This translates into CASSLTAATNEKLFF.

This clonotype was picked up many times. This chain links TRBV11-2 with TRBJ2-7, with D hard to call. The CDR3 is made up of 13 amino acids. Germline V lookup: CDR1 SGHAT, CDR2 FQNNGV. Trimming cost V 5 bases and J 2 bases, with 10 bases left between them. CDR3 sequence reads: CASSHDVPYEQYF. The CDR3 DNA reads TGTGCCAGCAGCCACGACGTACCCTACGAGCAGTACTTC.

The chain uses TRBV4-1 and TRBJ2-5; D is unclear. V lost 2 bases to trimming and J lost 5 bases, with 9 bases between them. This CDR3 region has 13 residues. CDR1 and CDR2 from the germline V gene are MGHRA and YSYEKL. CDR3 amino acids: CASSQRIRETQYF. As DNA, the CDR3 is TGCGCCAGCAGCCAAAGAATAAGGGAGACCCAGTACTTC.

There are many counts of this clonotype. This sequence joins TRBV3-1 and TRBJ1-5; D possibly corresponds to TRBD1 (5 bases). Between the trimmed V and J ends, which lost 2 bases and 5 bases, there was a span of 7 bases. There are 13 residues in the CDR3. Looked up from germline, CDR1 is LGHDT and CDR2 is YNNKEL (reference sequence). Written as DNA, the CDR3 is TGTGCCAGCAGCCAATGGGGGGATCAGCCCCAGCATTTT. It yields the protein CASSQWGDQPQHF.

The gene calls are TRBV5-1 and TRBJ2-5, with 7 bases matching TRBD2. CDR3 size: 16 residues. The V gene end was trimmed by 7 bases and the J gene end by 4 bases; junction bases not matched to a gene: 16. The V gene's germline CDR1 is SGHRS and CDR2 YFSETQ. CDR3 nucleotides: TGCGCCAGCCGGCGGCCGTCGGGCGGGGGAGGAGAGACCCAGTACTTC. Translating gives CASRRPSGGGGETQYF.

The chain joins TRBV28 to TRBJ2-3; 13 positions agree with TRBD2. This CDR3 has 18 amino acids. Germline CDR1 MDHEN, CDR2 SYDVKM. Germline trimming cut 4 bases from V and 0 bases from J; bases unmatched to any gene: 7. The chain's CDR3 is CASSSMTSGRKSTDTQYF. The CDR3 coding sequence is TGTGCCAGCAGTTCGATGACTAGCGGGAGGAAAAGCACAGATACGCAGTATTTT.

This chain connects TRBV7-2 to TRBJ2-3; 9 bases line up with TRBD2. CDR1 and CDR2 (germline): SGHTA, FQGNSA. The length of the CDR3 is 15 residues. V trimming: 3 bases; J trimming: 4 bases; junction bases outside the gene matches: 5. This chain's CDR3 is CASSFLAGAPDTQYF. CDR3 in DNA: TGTGCCAGCAGCTTCTTAGCGGGAGCCCCAGATACGCAGTATTTT.

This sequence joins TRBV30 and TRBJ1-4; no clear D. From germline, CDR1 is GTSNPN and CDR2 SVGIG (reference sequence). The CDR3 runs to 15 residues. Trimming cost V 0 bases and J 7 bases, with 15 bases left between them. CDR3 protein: CAWSVYWLSGEKLFF. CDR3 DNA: TGTGCCTGGAGTGTTTATTGGTTATCTGGTGAAAAACTGTTTTTT.

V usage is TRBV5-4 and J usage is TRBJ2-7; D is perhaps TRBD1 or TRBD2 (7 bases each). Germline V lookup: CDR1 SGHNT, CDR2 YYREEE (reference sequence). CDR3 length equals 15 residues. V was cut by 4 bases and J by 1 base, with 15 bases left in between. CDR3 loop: CASSTAGGGSYEQYF. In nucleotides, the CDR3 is TGTGCCAGCAGCACAGCAGGGGGGGGTTCCTACGAGCAGTACTTC. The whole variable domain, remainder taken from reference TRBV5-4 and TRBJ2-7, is ETGVTQSPTHLIKTRGQQVTLRCSSQSGHNTVSWYQQALGQGPQFIFQYYREEENGRGNFPPRFSGLQFPNYSSELNVNALELDDSALYLCASSTAGGGSYEQYFGPGTRLTVT.

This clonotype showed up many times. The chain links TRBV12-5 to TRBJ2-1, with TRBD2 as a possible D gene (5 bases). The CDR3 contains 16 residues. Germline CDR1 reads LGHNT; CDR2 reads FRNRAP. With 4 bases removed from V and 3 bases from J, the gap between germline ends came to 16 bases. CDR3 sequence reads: CASGSRGGESYNEQFF. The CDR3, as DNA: TGTGCTAGTGGTTCTCGTGGTGGGGAGAGCTACAATGAGCAGTTCTTC.

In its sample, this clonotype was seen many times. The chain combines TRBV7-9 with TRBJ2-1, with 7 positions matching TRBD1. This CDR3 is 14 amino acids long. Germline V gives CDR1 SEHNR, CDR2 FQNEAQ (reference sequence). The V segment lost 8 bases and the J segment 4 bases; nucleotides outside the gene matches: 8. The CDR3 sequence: CASEGTDEYNEQFF. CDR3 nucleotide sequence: TGTGCCAGCGAAGGGACAGACGAGTACAATGAGCAGTTCTTC.

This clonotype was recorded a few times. As DNA, the CDR3 is TGCAGTGCTAGATTTCCCGGACTAGTCAATGAGCAGTTCTTC. Its protein product is CSARFPGLVNEQFF. This chain joins TRBV20-1 and TRBJ2-1, with 7 bases that match TRBD2. Germline CDR1 reads DFQATT; CDR2 reads SNEGSKA (reference sequence). The CDR3 spans 14 residues. The junction had 7 bases not matched to a gene; V was cut back by 2 bases and J by 6 bases.

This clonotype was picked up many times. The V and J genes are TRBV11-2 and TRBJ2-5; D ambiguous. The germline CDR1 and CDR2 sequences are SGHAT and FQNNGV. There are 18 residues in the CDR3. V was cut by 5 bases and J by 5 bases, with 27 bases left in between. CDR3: CASSHFAHTELGWETQYF. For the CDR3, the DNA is TGTGCCAGCAGCCATTTCGCCCACACGGAATTGGGTTGGGAGACCCAGTACTTC. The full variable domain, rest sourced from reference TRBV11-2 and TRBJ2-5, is EAGVAQSPRYKIIEKRQSVAFWCNPISGHATLYWYQQILGQGPKLLIQFQNNGVVDDSQLPKDRFSAERLKGVDSTLKIQPAKLEDSAVYLCASSHFAHTELGWETQYFGPGTRLLVL.

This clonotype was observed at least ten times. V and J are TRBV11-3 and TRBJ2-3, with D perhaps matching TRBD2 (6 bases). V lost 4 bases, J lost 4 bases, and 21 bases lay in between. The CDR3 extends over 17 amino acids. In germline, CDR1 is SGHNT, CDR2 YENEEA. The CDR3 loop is CASSSLFGPGSSDTQYF. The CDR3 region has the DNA TGTGCCAGCAGCTCCCTGTTCGGGCCCGGGAGTTCAGATACGCAGTATTTT. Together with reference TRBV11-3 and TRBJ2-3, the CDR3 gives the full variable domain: EAGVVQSPRYKIIEKKQPVAFWCNPISGHNTLYWYLQNLGQGPELLIRYENEEAVDDSQLPKDRFSAERLKGVDSTLKIQPAELGDSAVYLCASSSLFGPGSSDTQYFGPGTRLTVL.

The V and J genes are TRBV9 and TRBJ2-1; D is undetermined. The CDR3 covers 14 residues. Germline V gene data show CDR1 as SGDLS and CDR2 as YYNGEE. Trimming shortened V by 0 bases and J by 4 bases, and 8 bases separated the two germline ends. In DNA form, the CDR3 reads TGTGCCAGCAGCGTAGAGGACGCTTACAATGAGCAGTTCTTC. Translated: CASSVEDAYNEQFF. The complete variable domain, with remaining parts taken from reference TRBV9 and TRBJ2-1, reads DSGVTQTPKHLITATGQRVTLRCSPRSGDLSVYWYQQSLDQGLQFLIQYYNGEERAKGNILERFSAQQFPDLHSELNLSSLELGDSALYFCASSVEDAYNEQFFGPGTRLTVL.